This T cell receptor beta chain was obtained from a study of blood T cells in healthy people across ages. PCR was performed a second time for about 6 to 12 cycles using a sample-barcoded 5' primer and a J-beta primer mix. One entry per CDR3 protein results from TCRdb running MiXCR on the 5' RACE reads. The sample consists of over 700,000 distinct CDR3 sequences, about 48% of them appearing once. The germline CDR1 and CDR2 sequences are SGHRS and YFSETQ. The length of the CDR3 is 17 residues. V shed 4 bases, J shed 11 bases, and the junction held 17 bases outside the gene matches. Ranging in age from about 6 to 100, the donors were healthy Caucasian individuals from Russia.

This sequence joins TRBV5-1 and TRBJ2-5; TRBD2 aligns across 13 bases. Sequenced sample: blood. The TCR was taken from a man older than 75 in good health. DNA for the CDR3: TGCGCCAGCAGCACCAGGACTAGCGGGAGCTACTTCAATGAGCAGTACTTC. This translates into CASSTRTSGSYFNEQYF.